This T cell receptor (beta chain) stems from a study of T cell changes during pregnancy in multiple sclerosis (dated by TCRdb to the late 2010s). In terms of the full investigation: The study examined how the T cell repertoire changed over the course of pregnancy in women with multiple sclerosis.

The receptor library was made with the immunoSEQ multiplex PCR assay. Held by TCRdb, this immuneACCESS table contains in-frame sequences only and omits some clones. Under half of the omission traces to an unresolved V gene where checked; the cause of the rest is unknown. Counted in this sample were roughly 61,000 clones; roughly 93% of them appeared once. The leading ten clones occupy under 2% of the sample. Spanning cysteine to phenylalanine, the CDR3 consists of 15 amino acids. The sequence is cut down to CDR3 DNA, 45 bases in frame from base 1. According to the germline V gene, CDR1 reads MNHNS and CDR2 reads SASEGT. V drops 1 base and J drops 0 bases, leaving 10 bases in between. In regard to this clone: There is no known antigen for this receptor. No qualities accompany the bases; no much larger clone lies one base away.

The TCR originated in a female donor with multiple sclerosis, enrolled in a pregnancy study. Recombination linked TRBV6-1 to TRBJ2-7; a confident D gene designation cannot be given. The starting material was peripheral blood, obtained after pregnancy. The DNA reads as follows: TGTGCCAGCAGTGAAGGGGCTCTAAGCTCCTACGAGCAGTACTTC. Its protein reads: CASSEGALSSYEQYF.